One and the same sample provided the 25 T cell receptor beta chains below, sequenced in a study of human T cells and chemical hapten exposure. It was from unfractionated whole blood that total RNA was extracted. TCRdb itself ran the 5' RACE reads through MiXCR, one entry per CDR3 protein. The data contain 110,000 to 150,000 distinct CDR3 sequences, approximately 4% of them singletons. Receptors originate from a female donor in good health.

A note on this clonotype: One junction end does not reproduce the germline sequence, and a read error may be involved. The chain joins TRBV13 to TRBJ2-7, with a possible D match to TRBD2 (6 bases). This CDR3 region has 14 residues. CDR1 is PRHDT and CDR2 is FYEKMQ in the germline V gene (reference sequence). The CDR3 DNA reads as TGTGCCAGCAGCTTTCCCAGGGACTCCGACGAGCAGTACTTC. This codes for CASSFPRDSDEQYF.

This clonotype was seen many times. The chain is built from TRBV6-6 and TRBJ1-1; no definite D call. V dropped 4 bases and J dropped 4 bases, with 16 bases sitting between them. The CDR3 loop spans 15 amino acids. Germline lookup yields CDR1 MNHNY and CDR2 SVGAGI (reference sequence). The CDR3 loop is CASSSPPSPPTEAFF. The DNA of the CDR3 is TGTGCCAGCAGTTCCCCCCCCAGTCCCCCCACTGAAGCTTTCTTT.

This clonotype was seen a few times. The genes are TRBV11-1 and TRBJ1-2; D might be TRBD1 (5 bases). This CDR3 spans 16 amino acids. V was cut by 5 bases and J by 5 bases, with 21 bases left in between. In germline, CDR1 is SGHAT, CDR2 FQDESV (reference sequence). CDR3 sequence (DNA): TGTGCCAGCAGCCCACACGGTAACAGGCCCGGATATGGCTACACCTTC. Protein sequence: CASSPHGNRPGYGYTF.

This clonotype was observed a handful of times. A much larger clone differs by one base, so this may be a read error. The chain employs TRBV4-1 and TRBJ2-7; 9 nucleotides line up with TRBD1. CDR1 is MGHRA and CDR2 is YSYEKL in the germline V gene. V lost 5 bases, J lost 5 bases, and 4 bases stayed unmatched. This CDR3 is 13 amino acids long. CDR3 nucleotides: TGCGCCAGCAGCAGGACAGGGGACGACGAGCAGTACTTC. Its protein product is CASSRTGDDEQYF.

This clonotype was found many times. The V gene is TRBV3-1, the J gene TRBJ2-3, with TRBD2 matching 10 bases. Germline assignment: CDR1 LGHDT and CDR2 YNNKEL (reference sequence). The CDR3 totals 18 residues. The trim removed 4 bases at V and 4 bases at J, leaving 14 bases unmatched. The CDR3 loop is CASSLTFSGGLSADTQYF. The CDR3 DNA sequence: TGTGCCAGCAGCCTGACGTTTAGCGGGGGGTTGTCTGCAGATACGCAGTATTTT.

This clonotype was seen at least ten times. V is TRBV5-1 and J is TRBJ1-5; 8 bases are shared with TRBD1. The CDR3 has 14 residues. With V trimmed by 4 bases and J by 5 bases, 5 bases remained unmatched. CDR1 is SGHRS, CDR2 YFSETQ, per germline. The CDR3 coding sequence is TGCGCCAGCAGCCAAACGACAGGGGATCAGCCCCAGCATTTT. Translated: CASSQTTGDQPQHF.

This clonotype was observed many times. The chain has TRBV5-1 and TRBJ2-7; 12 nucleotides match TRBD1. V lost 4 bases to trimming and J lost 2 bases; unmatched junction nucleotides: 10. CDR1 is SGHRS and CDR2 is YFSETQ in the germline V gene. The CDR3 consists of 17 residues. The CDR3, as DNA: TGCGCCAGCAGCGCGCTACCGGGACAGGGGGCAACCTACGAGCAGTACTTC. This encodes CASSALPGQGATYEQYF.

This clonotype came up many times. The chain is built from TRBV5-4 and TRBJ1-5, with D maybe TRBD1 (5 bases). V lost 2 bases and J lost 3, with 9 bases in between. Per the germline V gene, CDR1 is SGHNT and CDR2 is YYREEE (reference sequence). The CDR3 has 14 amino acids. CDR3 nucleotide sequence: TGTGCCAGCAGCTTCCAGGGTGCCAATCAGCCCCAGCATTTT. As protein: CASSFQGANQPQHF.

This clonotype has a count of ten or more. This chain uses TRBV7-8 with TRBJ1-2; D uncertain. CDR1 is SGHVS and CDR2 is FQNEAQ in the germline V gene. Trimming cost V 1 base and J 2 bases, with 11 bases left between them. CDR3 size: 15 residues. CDR3 sequence: CASSLVTGPNYGYTF. The DNA for the CDR3 is TGTGCCAGCAGCTTAGTTACCGGGCCCAACTATGGCTACACCTTC.

This clonotype was recorded at least ten times. The chain employs TRBV6-6 and TRBJ1-2; 8 nucleotides match TRBD1. CDR3 length: 16 residues. Germline assignment: CDR1 MNHNY and CDR2 SVGAGI (reference sequence). Trimming cost V 5 bases and J 9 bases; bases outside gene matches: 17. CDR3 sequence: CASSPRPSGTGGSYTF. CDR3 DNA: TGTGCCAGCAGTCCAAGGCCTTCCGGGACAGGAGGAAGCTACACCTTC.

This chain joins TRBV5-4 and TRBJ2-6, with a possible D match to TRBD1 (6 bases). The CDR3 contains 17 residues. Germline V gene data show CDR1 as SGHNT and CDR2 as YYREEE (reference sequence). Trimming left V 2 bases short and J 2 bases short, with 14 bases between. The CDR3 DNA reads as TGTGCCAGCAGCTTCCCCCTACAGGGAGCTGGGGCCAACGTCCTGACTTTC. Its translation: CASSFPLQGAGANVLTF.

The rearrangement joins TRBV5-1 to TRBJ2-7; possibly TRBD1 or TRBD2 for D (7 bases each). From germline, CDR1 is SGHRS and CDR2 YFSETQ. V lost 3 bases, J lost 2 bases, and 18 bases lay in between. The CDR3 sequence is 16 residues long. The CDR3 is CASSWGGTGTAYEQYF. CDR3 in DNA: TGCGCCAGCAGCTGGGGGGGAACCGGGACAGCCTACGAGCAGTACTTC.

A remark on this clonotype: This may come from a read error, since a much larger clone is one base off. The gene calls are TRBV29-1 and TRBJ1-2; D is perhaps TRBD1 (5 bases). Looked up from germline, CDR1 is SQVTM and CDR2 is ANQGSEA. CDR3 length: 11 amino acids. V lost 8 bases to trimming and J lost 8 bases, with 15 bases between them. CDR3 DNA: TGCAGCTCACATGGGACGTGGGGCTACACCTTC. Translating it yields CSSHGTWGYTF.

This clonotype was counted ten times or more. This sequence joins TRBV4-2 and TRBJ2-2; D is tentatively TRBD1 or TRBD2 (5 bases each). V lost 1 base and J 4 bases, leaving 10 bases between the germline ends. This CDR3 contains 15 residues. Germline assignment: CDR1 LGHNA and CDR2 YNFKEQ. This chain's CDR3 is CASSQVPGGTGELFF. CDR3 nucleotides: TGTGCCAGCAGCCAAGTCCCTGGGGGCACCGGGGAGCTGTTTTTT.

There are many counts of this clonotype. The chain employs TRBV6-5 and TRBJ2-3; 11 bases map to TRBD2. The CDR3 has 14 residues. In germline, CDR1 is MNHEY, CDR2 SVGAGI. After removal of 7 bases from V and 2 bases from J, the junction contained 2 bases not matched to a gene. The CDR3 DNA follows: TGTGCCAGCAAACTAGCGGGAGACACAGATACGCAGTATTTT. Its protein is CASKLAGDTDTQYF.

This clonotype was seen many times. The chain has TRBV13 and TRBJ1-5; a possible D gene is TRBD1 (5 bases). Germline CDR1 and CDR2: PRHDT and FYEKMQ (reference sequence). V lost 3 bases and J lost 3, with 12 bases in between. The CDR3 is made up of 15 amino acids. CDR3: CASSFGRGLNQPQHF. The CDR3 nucleotides are TGTGCCAGCAGCTTCGGCCGGGGCCTCAATCAGCCCCAGCATTTT.

This clonotype was observed many times. The gene calls are TRBV28 and TRBJ1-5; D possibly corresponds to TRBD1 (6 bases). This CDR3 has 15 amino acids. In germline, CDR1 is MDHEN, CDR2 SYDVKM. The ends were cut back, 4 bases at V and 7 bases at J, with 17 bases in the middle. CDR3: CASSSGGAKRQPQHF. The CDR3 bases are TGTGCCAGCAGTTCTGGGGGGGCAAAGAGGCAGCCCCAGCATTTT.

This clonotype has a count of ten or more. The chain carries TRBV20-1 and TRBJ1-2; no clear D. Germline V gives CDR1 DFQATT, CDR2 SNEGSKA (reference sequence). The V end lost 6 bases, the J end lost 5 bases, and 16 bases lay between the germline ends. The CDR3 extends over 13 amino acids. For the CDR3, the DNA is TGCAGTGCGCCACCCCCGGGCGGATATGGCTACACCTTC. This gives the protein CSAPPPGGYGYTF.

This clonotype was counted a few times. The V and J genes are TRBV7-2 and TRBJ2-1; D perhaps matches TRBD2 (5 bases). Between the trimmed V and J ends, which lost 6 bases and 4 bases, there was a span of 13 bases. Germline CDR1 reads SGHTA; CDR2 reads FQGNSA. The CDR3 length is 14 residues. The CDR3 sequence is CASSPTRVYNEQFF. The CDR3 DNA reads as TGTGCCAGCAGTCCGACGAGGGTTTACAATGAGCAGTTCTTC. The complete variable domain, with remaining parts taken from reference TRBV7-2 and TRBJ2-1, reads GAGVSQSPSNKVTEKGKDVELRCDPISGHTALYWYRQSLGQGLEFLIYFQGNSAPDKSGLPSDRFSAERTGGSVSTLTIQRTQQEDSAVYLCASSPTRVYNEQFFGPGTRLTVL.

This chain links TRBV19 with TRBJ2-3; D gene uncertain. The CDR3 extends over 12 amino acids. Trimming removed 5 bases from V and 3 bases from J, with 6 bases in between. Germline assignment: CDR1 LNHDA and CDR2 SQIVND (reference sequence). Here the CDR3 reads CASSFVTDTQYF. CDR3 nucleotide sequence: TGTGCCAGTAGTTTTGTGACAGATACGCAGTATTTT.

This clonotype was counted ten times or more. This chain links TRBV7-8 with TRBJ1-6; a weak D match, TRBD1 (5 bases). From germline, CDR1 is SGHVS and CDR2 FQNEAQ. Trimming took off 5 bases at V and 14 bases at J, with 16 bases between the two ends. The CDR3 has 13 residues. The CDR3 coding sequence is TGTGCCAGCAGCCCAAATGAGGGGACCACCCTCCACTTT. Residues: CASSPNEGTTLHF. Using reference TRBV7-8 and TRBJ1-6 for the parts outside the CDR3, the full variable domain is GAGVSQSPRYKVAKRGQDVALRCDPISGHVSLFWYQQALGQGPEFLTYFQNEAQLDKSGLPSDRFFAERPEGSVSTLKIQRTQQEDSAVYLCASSPNEGTTLHFGNGTRLTVT.

Ten or more counts support this clonotype. The chain joins TRBV19 to TRBJ2-3, with a possible D match to TRBD1 (6 bases). CDR1 and CDR2 (germline): LNHDA, SQIVND (reference sequence). The CDR3 is 14 residues long. Trimming cost V 3 bases and J 2 bases, with 9 bases left between them. CDR3 bases: TGTGCCAGTAGTATTGGACAGCACACAGATACGCAGTATTTT. It yields the protein CASSIGQHTDTQYF.

The table lists this clonotype with many counts. This rearrangement joins TRBV12-3 or TRBV12-4 to TRBJ1-6; D remains ambiguous. The V end lost 1 base, the J end lost 10 bases, and 8 bases lay between the germline ends. CDR3 length: 13 amino acids. In nucleotides, the CDR3 is TGTGCCAGCAGTTTAGTCTTGGGGTCACCCCTCCACTTT. It is translated as CASSLVLGSPLHF.

At least ten counts were recorded for this clonotype. The chain is built from TRBV29-1 and TRBJ1-2; D gene unclear. Germline CDR1 and CDR2: SQVTM and ANQGSEA. CDR3 length equals 13 residues. Trimming left V 5 bases short and J 1 base short, with 11 bases between. The CDR3 region has the DNA TGCAGCGTTCGTCATCAACGTAACTATGGCTACACCTTC. Its protein product is CSVRHQRNYGYTF.

In its sample, this clonotype was seen many times. The J gene is TRBJ2-5, the V gene TRBV20-1; perhaps TRBD1 as D (5 bases). V gave up 4 bases and J gave up 5 bases, with 14 bases separating them. The CDR3 length is 13 residues. The germline V gene encodes CDR1 DFQATT and CDR2 SNEGSKA (reference sequence). The CDR3 nucleotides read TGCAGTGCTACATTGGACAAGGAGGAGACCCAGTACTTC. It is translated as CSATLDKEETQYF.